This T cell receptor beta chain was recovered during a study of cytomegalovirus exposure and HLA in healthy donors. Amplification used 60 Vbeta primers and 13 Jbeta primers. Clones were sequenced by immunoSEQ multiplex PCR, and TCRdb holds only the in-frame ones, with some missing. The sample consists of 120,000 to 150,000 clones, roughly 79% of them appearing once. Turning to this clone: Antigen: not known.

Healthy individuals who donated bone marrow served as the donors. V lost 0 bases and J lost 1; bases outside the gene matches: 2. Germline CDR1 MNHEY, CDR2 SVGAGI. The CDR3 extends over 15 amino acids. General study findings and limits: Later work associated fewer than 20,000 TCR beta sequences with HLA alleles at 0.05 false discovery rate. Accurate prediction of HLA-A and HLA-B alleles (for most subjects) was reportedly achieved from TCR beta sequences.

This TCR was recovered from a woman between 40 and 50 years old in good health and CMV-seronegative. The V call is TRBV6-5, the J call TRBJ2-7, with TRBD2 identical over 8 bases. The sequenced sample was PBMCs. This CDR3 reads CASSYSSGTSYEQYF. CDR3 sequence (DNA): TGTGCCAGCAGTTACTCTAGCGGGACTTCCTACGAGCAGTACTTC.